The sequence of this T cell receptor (beta chain) was determined in a study of blood T cell repertoires in COVID-19. Study overall: Researchers got acute and convalescent COVID-19 samples from the United States, Italy and Spain. Sources were T cells, B-cell-depleted T cells, or PBMCs; the material itself was cDNA or gDNA.

Original processing notes: Amplified reference gene primers provided the basis for estimating nucleated cell counts. This table comes from immunoSEQ multiplex PCR, and its TCRdb copy is limited to in-frame clones, with some not included. That table is the source of V, J and clone size, and D and trimming were worked out from the DNA. The data hold around 60,000 clones, with roughly 89% observed a single time. This CDR3 spans 13 amino acids. Germline assignment: CDR1 MDHEN and CDR2 SYDVKM. Trimming removed 4 bases at V and 2 bases at J, with 7 bases between. The chain uses TRBV28 and TRBJ2-3; possibly TRBD1 for D (5 bases). This TCR was sampled from a man in his fifties or sixties with active COVID-19. Sequences were obtained from peripheral blood. CDR3 DNA sequence: TGTGCCAGCAGTTCAGGGTCCACAGATACGCAGTATTTT. This encodes CASSSGSTDTQYF.